Sequencing of this T cell receptor (beta chain) was carried out in a study of beta chain features in type 1 diabetes. Looked up from germline, CDR1 is KGHSH and CDR2 is LQKENI. J gave up 2 bases and V 3 bases, and 4 bases lay outside the gene matches. This CDR3 is 15 amino acids long. Worth noting for this clone: Its specificity is not known.

cDNA synthesis used the whole RNA isolate, giving expressed TCRB sequences. There were approximately 3.7 million reads on average in the naive, central memory and regulatory T cell samples. The table came from immunoSEQ multiplex PCR; TCRdb's copy has only in-frame clones and leaves some out. The sample consists of 550,000 to 850,000 clones, over 10% of them appearing once. Findings and limits, study-wide: Moderately but significantly shorter TCRB CDR3s were found in Type 1 diabetes patients in all four CD4+ subsets. Junctions at VDJ sites from type 1 diabetes patients had fewer insertions and more deletions.

This receptor was obtained from a young man with type 1 diabetes. The chain links TRBV18 to TRBJ1-5; 7 bases line up with TRBD1. The sample comprised naive CD4+ T cells from blood. CDR3: CASSPQGTGNQPQHF. The CDR3 region has the DNA TGTGCCAGCTCACCTCAGGGGACAGGCAATCAGCCCCAGCATTTT.